This T cell receptor beta chain is from a study of blood T cell repertoires in COVID-19. Using immunoSEQ multiplex PCR, the repertoire was profiled, and TCRdb retains in-frame clones only, with some absent. In the table there are around 150,000 clones, approximately 80% of which are singletons. Germline V gives CDR1 LNHDA, CDR2 SQIVND (reference sequence). Losses at the gene ends were 5 bases for V and 3 bases for J; bases not matched to a gene: 7. The CDR3 is 15 residues long. The sequence was obtained from a human donor in a cohort sampled during active COVID-19. This sequence joins TRBV19 and TRBJ1-1, with 9 bases lining up with TRBD1. Source material: peripheral blood. The CDR3 reads CASSADRGWDTEAFF. The CDR3 nucleotides are TGTGCCAGTAGTGCCGACAGGGGGTGGGACACTGAAGCTTTCTTT.